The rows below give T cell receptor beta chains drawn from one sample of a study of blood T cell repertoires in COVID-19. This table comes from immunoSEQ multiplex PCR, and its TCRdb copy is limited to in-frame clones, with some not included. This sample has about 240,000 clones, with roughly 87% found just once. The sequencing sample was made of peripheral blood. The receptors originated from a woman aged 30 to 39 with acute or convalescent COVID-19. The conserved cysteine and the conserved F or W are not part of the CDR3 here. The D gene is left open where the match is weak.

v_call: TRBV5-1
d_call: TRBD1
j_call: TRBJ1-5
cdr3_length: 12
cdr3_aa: ASSLGTGNQPQH

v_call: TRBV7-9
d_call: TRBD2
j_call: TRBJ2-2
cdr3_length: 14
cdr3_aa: ASSRFGLAGSGELF

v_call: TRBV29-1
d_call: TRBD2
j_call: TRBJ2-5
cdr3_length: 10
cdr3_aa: SALAGVETQY

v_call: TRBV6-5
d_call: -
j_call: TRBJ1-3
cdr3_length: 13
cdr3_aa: ASSYTAVSGNTIY

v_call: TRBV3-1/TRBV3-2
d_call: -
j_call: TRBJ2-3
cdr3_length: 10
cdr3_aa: ASSWSEDTQY

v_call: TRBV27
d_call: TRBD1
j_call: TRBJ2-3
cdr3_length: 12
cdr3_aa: ASSKGQGVGTQY

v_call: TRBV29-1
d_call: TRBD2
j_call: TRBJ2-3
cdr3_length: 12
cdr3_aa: SAEAGDRTDTQY

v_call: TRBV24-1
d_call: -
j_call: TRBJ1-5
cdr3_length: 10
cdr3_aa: ATSDPNQPQH

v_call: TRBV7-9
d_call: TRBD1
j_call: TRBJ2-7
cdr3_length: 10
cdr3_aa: ASSFTGAEQY

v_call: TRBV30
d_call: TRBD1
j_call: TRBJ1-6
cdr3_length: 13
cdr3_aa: AWSPGGTGPSPLH

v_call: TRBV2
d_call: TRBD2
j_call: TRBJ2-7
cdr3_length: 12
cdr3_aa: ASTTSGGLYEQY

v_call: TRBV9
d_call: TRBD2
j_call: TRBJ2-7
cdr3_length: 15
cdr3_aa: ASSVGLAGVDSYEQY

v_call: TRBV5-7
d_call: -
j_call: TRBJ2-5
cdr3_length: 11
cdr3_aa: ASSYRTAETQY

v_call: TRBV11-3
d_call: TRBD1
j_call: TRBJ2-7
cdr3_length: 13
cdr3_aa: ASSFGWDRDYEQY

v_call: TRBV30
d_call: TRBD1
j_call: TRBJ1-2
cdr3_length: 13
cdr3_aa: AWKTDRGLGYGYT

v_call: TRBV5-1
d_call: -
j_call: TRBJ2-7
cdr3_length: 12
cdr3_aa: ASSLGSGSYEQY

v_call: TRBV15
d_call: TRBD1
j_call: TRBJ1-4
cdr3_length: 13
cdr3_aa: ATSRVGTGNEKLF

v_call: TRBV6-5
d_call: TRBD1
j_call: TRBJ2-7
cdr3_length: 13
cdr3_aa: ASSYTGDRGKKQY

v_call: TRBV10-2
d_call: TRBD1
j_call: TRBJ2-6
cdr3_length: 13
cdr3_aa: ASSAQGSGANVLT

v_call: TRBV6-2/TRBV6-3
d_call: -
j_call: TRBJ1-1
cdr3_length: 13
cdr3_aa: ASSYRSTFNTEAF